This is a list of T cell receptor beta chains from one sample in a study of OX40 agonist ivuxolimab in advanced cancers. The data were produced by immunoSEQ multiplex PCR, yet TCRdb's version contains in-frame clones alone and is incomplete. The sample has tens of thousands of clones; around 89% are singletons. Sequencing was performed on CD4+ or CD8+ T cells sorted from blood, taken in a trial of the OX40 agonist ivuxolimab. The receptors come from an adult with an advanced solid tumor such as melanoma, head and neck, liver or kidney cancer. The CDR3 runs from the conserved cysteine through the conserved F or W. The order of the fields is CDR3 DNA, CDR3 protein, D gene, V gene, J gene, clone size. The D gene is left open where the match is weak. Clone sizes are given selectively: once, few, many, or a class where the clone is expanded.

CDR3nt: TGCGCCAGCAGCTTGGGAGCGGCAGGGAGTTTTGGCTACACCTTC; CDR3aa: CASSLGAAGSFGYTF; d_gene: NA; v_gene: TRBV5-1; j_gene: TRBJ1-2; abundance: NA
CDR3nt: TGTGCCAGCTCACCAGAAGGGGAGGGATCACCCCTCCACTTT; CDR3aa: CASSPEGEGSPLHF; d_gene: NA; v_gene: TRBV18; j_gene: TRBJ1-6; abundance: few
CDR3nt: TGTGCCAGCTCCCGAAGAGCTACCCCGAACACCGGGGAGCTGTTTTTT; CDR3aa: CASSRRATPNTGELFF; d_gene: NA; v_gene: TRBV18; j_gene: TRBJ2-2; abundance: NA
CDR3nt: TGCGCCAGCAGCTTTCAGGGTCAGGATTCACCCCTCCACTTT; CDR3aa: CASSFQGQDSPLHF; d_gene: NA; v_gene: TRBV5-1; j_gene: TRBJ1-6; abundance: NA
CDR3nt: TGTGCCATCAGCGAGGGGACAGGCACTGAAGCTTTCTTT; CDR3aa: CAISEGTGTEAFF; d_gene: TRBD1; v_gene: TRBV10-3; j_gene: TRBJ1-1; abundance: NA
CDR3nt: TGCGCCAGCAGCTTGTGGGGAGTCCAAGAGACCCAGTACTTC; CDR3aa: CASSLWGVQETQYF; d_gene: NA; v_gene: TRBV5-1; j_gene: TRBJ2-5; abundance: NA
CDR3nt: TGTGCCAGCAGTTTGGTGGGGTACCAGGGGACCCAGTACTTC; CDR3aa: CASSLVGYQGTQYF; d_gene: NA; v_gene: TRBV28; j_gene: TRBJ2-5; abundance: NA
CDR3nt: TGTGCCAGCAGTTACCGGGACAGGGGTGGCTATGGCTACACCTTC; CDR3aa: CASSYRDRGGYGYTF; d_gene: TRBD1; v_gene: TRBV28; j_gene: TRBJ1-2; abundance: NA
CDR3nt: TGTGCCACCTCCAGGGGGGGGAACACTGAAGCTTTCTTT; CDR3aa: CATSRGGNTEAFF; d_gene: TRBD1; v_gene: TRBV28; j_gene: TRBJ1-1; abundance: NA
CDR3nt: TGTGCCATCAGTACCGACGGTCAGCCCCAGCATTTT; CDR3aa: CAISTDGQPQHF; d_gene: NA; v_gene: TRBV10-3; j_gene: TRBJ1-5; abundance: NA
CDR3nt: TGTGCCACCAGCAGAGATAGGGATACGCAGTATTTT; CDR3aa: CATSRDRDTQYF; d_gene: NA; v_gene: TRBV15; j_gene: TRBJ2-3; abundance: NA
CDR3nt: TGTGCCAGCAGCTTATTAGACCAAGCCTACGAGCAGTACTTC; CDR3aa: CASSLLDQAYEQYF; d_gene: NA; v_gene: TRBV11-2; j_gene: TRBJ2-7; abundance: NA
CDR3nt: TGCAGTGCCGCCCGGCGCGAGCAGTACTTC; CDR3aa: CSAARREQYF; d_gene: NA; v_gene: TRBV20-1; j_gene: TRBJ2-7; abundance: NA
CDR3nt: TGTGCCAGTAGGACCTCCTCTGGGGCCAACGTCCTGACTTTC; CDR3aa: CASRTSSGANVLTF; d_gene: NA; v_gene: TRBV19; j_gene: TRBJ2-6; abundance: NA
CDR3nt: TGTGCCAGCAGCTCCTTAGGGACAGGGGGCGCCGGGGGAAACACCATATATTTT; CDR3aa: CASSSLGTGGAGGNTIYF; d_gene: TRBD1; v_gene: TRBV7-9; j_gene: TRBJ1-3; abundance: NA
CDR3nt: TGTGCCAGCTCACCACGTGGACTAGCAGTAAACTACGAGCAGTACTTC; CDR3aa: CASSPRGLAVNYEQYF; d_gene: TRBD2; v_gene: TRBV18; j_gene: TRBJ2-7; abundance: NA
CDR3nt: TGTGCCAGCAGCTTAGGCCCCCATACCGGGACCGGGGAGCTGTTTTTT; CDR3aa: CASSLGPHTGTGELFF; d_gene: NA; v_gene: TRBV11-3; j_gene: TRBJ2-2; abundance: NA